This passage covers 28 T cell receptor beta chains from one sample sequenced in a study of radiotherapy plus CTLA-4 blockade in lung cancer (dated by TCRdb to about 2018). Receptor amplification or capture employed the immunoSEQ multiplex PCR assay. Drawn from immuneACCESS, this table holds only the in-frame rearrangements with V and J called that TCRdb kept. Clones are partly lost; checked studies trace under half to an unresolved V gene and leave the rest unexplained. The sample yields tens of thousands of clones; over 80% were counted once. Clones ranked in the top ten supply 0.82% of the sample. This sample comprised peripheral blood, obtained from a patient treated with radiotherapy plus ipilimumab. The origin of the receptors is a human donor with non-small cell lung cancer who had stable disease on radiotherapy plus ipilimumab.

This clone was seen a few times. The V gene is TRBV5-1, the J gene TRBJ2-7; D is unclear. This CDR3 is 12 amino acids long. With 4 bases removed from V and 6 bases from J, the gap between germline ends came to 11 bases. Germline assignment: CDR1 SGHRS and CDR2 YFSETQ. DNA of the CDR3: TGCGCCAGCAGCGATAACAGTGGCGAGCAGTACTTC. Encoded protein: CASSDNSGEQYF.

This chain links TRBV5-1 with TRBJ2-5, with 9 bases that match TRBD1. This CDR3 is 17 amino acids long. Germline CDR1 and CDR2: SGHRS and YFSETQ. V gave up 4 bases and J gave up 1 base; unmatched junction bases: 11. The CDR3 loop reads CASSGDRERAFQETQYF. CDR3 bases: TGCGCCAGCAGCGGGGACAGGGAGCGGGCCTTCCAAGAGACCCAGTACTTC.

This sequence joins TRBV5-1 and TRBJ2-5; D gene ambiguous. The CDR3 is 12 residues long. The V end was cut by 3 bases, the J end by 1 base, with 4 bases between. Per germline, CDR1 SGHRS and CDR2 YFSETQ. CDR3 in amino acids: CASSWAQETQYF. CDR3 bases: TGCGCCAGCAGCTGGGCCCAAGAGACCCAGTACTTC. Combining the CDR3 with reference TRBV5-1 and TRBJ2-5 gives the whole variable domain KAGVTQTPRYLIKTRGQQVTLSCSPISGHRSVSWYQQTPGQGLQFLFEYFSETQRNKGNFPGRFSGRQFSNSRSEMNVSTLELGDSALYLCASSWAQETQYFGPGTRLLVL.

The chain employs TRBV7-2 and TRBJ1-4, with 8 bases fitting TRBD1. V was pared by 5 bases and J by 5 bases, with 7 bases of the junction left unmatched. Germline V gene data show CDR1 as SGHTA and CDR2 as FQGNSA. The CDR3 consists of 15 residues. The CDR3 DNA reads TGTGCCAGCAGCACGTGGACAGGGCGAAATGAAAAACTGTTTTTT. Translating it yields CASSTWTGRNEKLFF. The full variable domain, with the rest looked up from reference TRBV7-2 and TRBJ1-4, is GAGVSQSPSNKVTEKGKDVELRCDPISGHTALYWYRQSLGQGLEFLIYFQGNSAPDKSGLPSDRFSAERTGGSVSTLTIQRTQQEDSAVYLCASSTWTGRNEKLFFGSGTQLSVL.

V and J are TRBV9 and TRBJ2-1, with D perhaps matching TRBD2 (5 bases). Trimming left V 4 bases short and J 5 bases short, with 16 bases between. The CDR3 extends over 15 amino acids. Germline V lookup: CDR1 SGDLS, CDR2 YYNGEE. The CDR3 reads CASSPRTSTDNEQFF. The CDR3 nucleotides are TGTGCCAGCAGCCCGAGAACTAGTACGGACAATGAGCAGTTCTTC.

This clone is a singleton in its sample. This chain uses TRBV5-6 with TRBJ1-1, with a possible D match to TRBD1 (5 bases). Trimming left V 1 base short and J 2 bases short, with 18 bases between. This CDR3 spans 17 amino acids. Germline V gene data show CDR1 as SGHDT and CDR2 as YYEEEE. The DNA of the CDR3 is TGTGCCAGCAGCTTGATGGTAGTCAGGGTGGAAAACACTGAAGCTTTCTTT. Encoded protein: CASSLMVVRVENTEAFF.

The chain uses TRBV6-5 and TRBJ2-1, with D hard to call. CDR1 and CDR2 from the germline V gene are MNHEY and SVGAGI. V gave up 2 bases and J gave up 4 bases, with 12 bases separating them. The CDR3 contains 15 residues. The CDR3, as DNA: TGTGCCAGCAGTTACGAGTACAGCTTATACAATGAGCAGTTCTTC. Translating it yields CASSYEYSLYNEQFF.

This chain joins TRBV18 and TRBJ2-7; the D is unclear. CDR3 length equals 14 residues. Germline CDR1 and CDR2: KGHSH and LQKENI. With 3 bases removed from V and 5 bases from J, the gap between germline ends came to 14 bases. The CDR3 DNA sequence: TGTGCCAGCTCACCGGTCGGATATTACGACGAGCAGTACTTC. This encodes CASSPVGYYDEQYF.

The chain couples TRBV5-1 to TRBJ2-1; no clear D. The germline V gene encodes CDR1 SGHRS and CDR2 YFSETQ. The length of the CDR3 is 13 residues. V lost 7 bases, J lost 3 bases, and 11 bases lay in between. The CDR3 protein is CASWAFGYNEQFF. As DNA, the CDR3 is TGCGCCAGCTGGGCTTTTGGCTACAATGAGCAGTTCTTC.

The chain links TRBV5-1 to TRBJ2-3, with 14 bases fitting TRBD2. V lost 0 bases, J lost 8 bases, and 11 bases stayed unmatched. CDR3 length: 18 amino acids. Germline V lookup: CDR1 SGHRS, CDR2 YFSETQ. The CDR3 DNA sequence: TGCGCCAGCAGCTTGGCTTTTTCCGGGACTAGCGGGGGTGGTACGCAGTATTTT. The encoded protein is CASSLAFSGTSGGGTQYF.

The V gene is TRBV9, the J gene TRBJ1-2; no definite D call. CDR3 length: 13 amino acids. V lost 3 bases to trimming and J lost 2 bases, with 8 bases between them. Germline V lookup: CDR1 SGDLS, CDR2 YYNGEE. In nucleotides, the CDR3 is TGTGCCAGCAGCGCAGATTTCAACTATGGCTACACCTTC. This codes for CASSADFNYGYTF. Supplemented by reference TRBV9 and TRBJ1-2, the full variable domain reads DSGVTQTPKHLITATGQRVTLRCSPRSGDLSVYWYQQSLDQGLQFLIQYYNGEERAKGNILERFSAQQFPDLHSELNLSSLELGDSALYFCASSADFNYGYTFGSGTRLTVV.

This chain links TRBV2 with TRBJ1-1; 9 nucleotides match TRBD1. The CDR3 covers 18 residues. CDR1 SNHLY and CDR2 FYNNEI come from the germline V gene. V was pared by 6 bases and J by 1 base, with 15 bases of the junction left unmatched. Here the CDR3 DNA reads TGTGCCAGCAGGCGAGGACAGGGGCCGGGGGAGGCGAACACTGAAGCTTTCTTT. This codes for CASRRGQGPGEANTEAFF.

The rearrangement joins TRBV11-2 to TRBJ2-2, with a possible D match to TRBD2 (6 bases). This CDR3 is built from 15 residues. V shed 2 bases and J shed 4 bases, with 11 bases lying between them. The germline V gene encodes CDR1 SGHAT and CDR2 FQNNGV. CDR3: CASSLYQEGTGELFF. The CDR3 nucleotides are TGTGCCAGCAGCTTATATCAGGAGGGCACCGGGGAGCTGTTTTTT.

The V gene is TRBV7-6, the J gene TRBJ2-3, with 7 bases identical to TRBD2. This CDR3 contains 15 residues. Germline loops: CDR1 SGHVS, CDR2 FNYEAQ. V was pared by 4 bases and J by 2 bases, with 6 bases of the junction left unmatched. The CDR3 protein is CASSSTGLPTDTQYF. The CDR3 coding sequence is TGTGCCAGCAGCTCGACGGGACTACCCACAGATACGCAGTATTTT.

This clone was seen a single time. The V call is TRBV5-5, the J call TRBJ1-6; D not certain. The germline CDR1 and CDR2 sequences are SGHKS and YYEKEE (reference sequence). The CDR3 runs to 16 residues. Trimming left V 0 bases short and J 7 bases short, with 14 bases between. CDR3 loop: CASSLVTLSPNSPLHF. CDR3 sequence (DNA): TGTGCCAGCAGCTTGGTTACACTCAGCCCGAATTCACCCCTCCACTTT.

The J gene is TRBJ2-5, the V gene TRBV5-8; TRBD1 is a possible D gene (6 bases). This CDR3 comprises 13 residues. The germline CDR1 and CDR2 sequences are SGHTS and YDEGEE. V dropped 4 bases and J dropped 5 bases, with 12 bases sitting between them. In nucleotides, the CDR3 is TGTGCCAGCAGCCACAGGGTGGTGGAGACCCAGTACTTC. Protein: CASSHRVVETQYF. The whole variable domain, remainder taken from reference TRBV5-8 and TRBJ2-5, is EAGVTQSPTHLIKTRGQQATLRCSPISGHTSVYWYQQALGLGLQFLLWYDEGEERNRGNFPPRFSGRQFPNYSSELNVNALELEDSALYLCASSHRVVETQYFGPGTRLLVL.

The CDR3 protein is CASSLDRTNSPLHF. CDR3 DNA sequence: TGTGCCAGCAGCTTAGACAGGACCAATTCACCCCTCCACTTT. The V call is TRBV7-3, the J call TRBJ1-6; maybe TRBD1 (6 bases). This CDR3 region has 14 residues. The ends were cut back, 2 bases at V and 7 bases at J, with 9 bases in the middle. Looked up from germline, CDR1 is SGHTA and CDR2 is FQGTGA.

The chain couples TRBV18 to TRBJ2-7; TRBD2 matches at 10 bases. This CDR3 is built from 18 residues. V trimming: 2 bases; J trimming: 0 bases; junction bases outside the gene matches: 10. Germline-derived CDR1 and CDR2 are KGHSH and LQKENI. DNA for the CDR3: TGTGCCAGCTCACCAAGGCTAGCGGGAGTTTCCCCCTCCTACGAGCAGTACTTC. This translates into CASSPRLAGVSPSYEQYF.

The chain recombines TRBV19 with TRBJ1-3; D not resolved. V lost 8 bases and J 3 bases, leaving 14 bases between the germline ends. CDR1 is LNHDA and CDR2 is SQIVND in the germline V gene (reference sequence). The CDR3 contains 14 residues. Written as DNA, the CDR3 is TGTGCCAGTTGGGCCTCAAGGAGTGGAAACACCATATATTTT. As protein: CASWASRSGNTIYF.

This chain links TRBV6-5 with TRBJ2-7; tentative D call: TRBD2 (5 bases). This CDR3 is built from 13 residues. V shed 6 bases and J shed 3 bases, with 12 bases lying between them. Germline loops: CDR1 MNHEY, CDR2 SVGAGI. The CDR3 bases are TGTGCCAGCAGACGTTACCGGGACTACGAGCAGTACTTC. Its translation is CASRRYRDYEQYF.

This clone showed up just a few times. V and J are TRBV19 and TRBJ1-5; D perhaps matches TRBD1 (6 bases). The CDR3 runs 13 residues. Germline V gene data show CDR1 as LNHDA and CDR2 as SQIVND (reference sequence). V lost 4 bases and J 7 bases, leaving 11 bases between the germline ends. CDR3 coding DNA: TGTGCCAGTAGTAGGGGGGCAAGCCAGCCCCAGCATTTT. Protein product: CASSRGASQPQHF.

The chain recombines TRBV28 with TRBJ1-1, with TRBD1 as a possible D gene (5 bases). CDR1 and CDR2 from the germline V gene are MDHEN and SYDVKM. Trimming removed 6 bases at V and 4 bases at J, with 9 bases between. CDR3 length: 12 residues. The CDR3 nucleotides read TGTGCCAGCAGCTGGGGCGTCACTGAAGCTTTCTTT. It specifies CASSWGVTEAFF.

As concerns this clone: Germline and junction disagree at one end, which may indicate a read error. The rearrangement uses TRBV7-2 and TRBJ2-7; 7 positions agree with TRBD1. CDR3 length equals 12 residues. Germline V gene sequence: CDR1 SGHTA, CDR2 FQGNSA. CDR3 protein: CASSPRPGTVGF. The CDR3 coding sequence is TGTGCCAGCAGCCCCCGGCCCGGGACAGTCGGCTTC.

This rearrangement joins TRBV9 to TRBJ1-1; D is uncertain. This CDR3 spans 14 amino acids. The germline CDR1 and CDR2 sequences are SGDLS and YYNGEE. V was shortened by 0 bases and J by 0 bases, with 6 bases between the two germline ends. CDR3 sequence: CASSVEVMNTEAFF. Here the CDR3 DNA reads TGTGCCAGCAGCGTAGAAGTCATGAACACTGAAGCTTTCTTT.

V usage is TRBV6-1 and J usage is TRBJ2-7; the match to TRBD2 covers 13 bases. The CDR3 has 17 amino acids. Per the germline V gene, CDR1 is MNHNS and CDR2 is SASEGT. The V segment lost 4 bases and the J segment 0 bases; nucleotides outside the gene matches: 6. This chain's CDR3 is CASSALAGGKSSYEQYF. Here the CDR3 DNA reads TGTGCCAGCAGTGCACTAGCGGGGGGGAAAAGCTCCTACGAGCAGTACTTC.

The chain has TRBV29-1 and TRBJ2-1; 9 nucleotides align to TRBD2. J was trimmed by 5 bases and V by 7 bases; bases with no gene match: 3. CDR1 and CDR2 (germline): SQVTM, ANQGSEA. There are 12 residues in the CDR3. The CDR3 nucleotides read TGCAGCGCCGGACTAGCGAACAATGAGCAGTTCTTC. Its translation: CSAGLANNEQFF.

V and J are TRBV29-1 and TRBJ2-2; a possible D gene is TRBD1 (5 bases). Trimming shortened V by 7 bases and J by 4 bases, and 10 bases separated the two germline ends. Germline CDR1 and CDR2: SQVTM and ANQGSEA. The CDR3 loop spans 12 amino acids. CDR3 sequence (DNA): TGCAGCGGAGTAAGGGGCACCGGGGAGCTGTTTTTT. It is translated as CSGVRGTGELFF.

The rearrangement joins TRBV19 to TRBJ1-4; TRBD1 agrees at 10 bases. The CDR3 contains 15 residues. From germline, CDR1 is LNHDA and CDR2 SQIVND (reference sequence). Trimming cost V 6 bases and J 4 bases; bases outside gene matches: 5. The CDR3 sequence is CASRPGQGRNEKLFF. As DNA, the CDR3 is TGTGCCAGTAGACCGGGACAGGGGCGTAATGAAAAACTGTTTTTT.